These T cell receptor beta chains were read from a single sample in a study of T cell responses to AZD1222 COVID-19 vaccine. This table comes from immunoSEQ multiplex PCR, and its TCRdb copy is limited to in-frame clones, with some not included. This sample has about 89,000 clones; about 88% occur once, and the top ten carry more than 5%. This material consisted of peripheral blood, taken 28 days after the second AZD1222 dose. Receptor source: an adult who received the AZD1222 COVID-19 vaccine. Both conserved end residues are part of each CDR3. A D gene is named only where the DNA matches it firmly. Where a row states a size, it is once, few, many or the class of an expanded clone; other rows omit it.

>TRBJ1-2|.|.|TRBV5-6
CASSLTGYYGYTF
TGTGCCAGCAGCTTGACAGGGTATTATGGCTACACCTTC
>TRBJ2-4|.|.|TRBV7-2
CASSLGVDIQYF
TGTGCCAGCAGCTTGGGGGTAGACATTCAGTACTTC
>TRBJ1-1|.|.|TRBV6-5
CASSYYLGRTEAFF
TGTGCCAGCAGTTACTATTTAGGGCGCACTGAAGCTTTCTTT
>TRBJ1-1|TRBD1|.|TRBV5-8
CASSPPGQTIRLLKAFF
TGTGCCAGCAGCCCTCCGGGACAGACCATCCGTCTGCTTAAAGCTTTCTTT
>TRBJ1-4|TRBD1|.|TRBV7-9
CASSLPTGAGEKLFF
TGTGCCAGCAGCTTACCGACAGGGGCAGGGGAAAAACTGTTTTTT
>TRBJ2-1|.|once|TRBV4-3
CASSQDRARGLSNEQFF
TGCGCCAGCAGCCAAGATCGGGCCAGGGGTTTGAGCAATGAGCAGTTCTTC
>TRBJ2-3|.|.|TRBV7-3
CASSRRGDYGSDTDTQYF
TGTGCCAGCAGCCGCCGGGGCGACTACGGATCGGACACAGATACGCAGTATTTT
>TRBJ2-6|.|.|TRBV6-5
CASSYHVNSGANVLTF
TGTGCCAGCAGTTACCACGTAAACTCTGGGGCCAACGTCCTGACTTTC
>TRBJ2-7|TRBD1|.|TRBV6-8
CASRPGTGGVYEQYF
TGTGCCAGCAGGCCCGGGACAGGGGGCGTTTACGAGCAGTACTTC
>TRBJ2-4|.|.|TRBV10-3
CAISERASTVAKNIQYF
TGTGCCATCAGTGAGCGGGCCTCCACCGTAGCCAAAAACATTCAGTACTTC
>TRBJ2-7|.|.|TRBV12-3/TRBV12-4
CASSLHRAYEQYF
TGTGCCAGCAGTTTACACAGAGCCTACGAGCAGTACTTC